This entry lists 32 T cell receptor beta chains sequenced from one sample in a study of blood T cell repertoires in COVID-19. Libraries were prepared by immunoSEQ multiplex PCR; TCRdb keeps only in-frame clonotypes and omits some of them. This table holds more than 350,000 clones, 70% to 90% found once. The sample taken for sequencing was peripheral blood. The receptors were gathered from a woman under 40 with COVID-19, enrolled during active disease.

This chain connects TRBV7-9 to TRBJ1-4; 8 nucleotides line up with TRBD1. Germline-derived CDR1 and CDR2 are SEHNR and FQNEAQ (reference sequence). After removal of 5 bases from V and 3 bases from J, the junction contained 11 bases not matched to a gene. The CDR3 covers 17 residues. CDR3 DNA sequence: TGTGCCAGCAGCCGATACCTGTTACAGGGGGCTAATGAAAAACTGTTTTTT. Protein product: CASSRYLLQGANEKLFF.

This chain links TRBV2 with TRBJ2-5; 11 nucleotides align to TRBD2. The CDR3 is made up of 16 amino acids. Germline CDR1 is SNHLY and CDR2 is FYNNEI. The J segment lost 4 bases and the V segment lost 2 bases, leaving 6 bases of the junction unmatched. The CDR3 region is CASSESTSGSIETQYF. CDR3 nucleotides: TGTGCCAGCAGTGAAAGCACTAGCGGGAGTATAGAGACCCAGTACTTC.

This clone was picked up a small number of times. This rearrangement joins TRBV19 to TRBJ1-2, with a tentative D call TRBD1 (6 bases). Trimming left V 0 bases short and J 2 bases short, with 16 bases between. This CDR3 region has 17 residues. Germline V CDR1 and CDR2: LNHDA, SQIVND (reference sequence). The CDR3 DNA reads TGTGCCAGTAGTATAGAAATCGAACAGGGCCGCAACTATGGCTACACCTTC. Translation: CASSIEIEQGRNYGYTF.

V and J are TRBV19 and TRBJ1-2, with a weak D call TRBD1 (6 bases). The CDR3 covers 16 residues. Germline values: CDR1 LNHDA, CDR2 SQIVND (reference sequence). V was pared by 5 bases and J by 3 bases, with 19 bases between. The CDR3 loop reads CASSAYRVGLDYGYTF. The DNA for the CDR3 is TGTGCCAGTAGTGCCTACAGGGTTGGGTTGGACTATGGCTACACCTTC.

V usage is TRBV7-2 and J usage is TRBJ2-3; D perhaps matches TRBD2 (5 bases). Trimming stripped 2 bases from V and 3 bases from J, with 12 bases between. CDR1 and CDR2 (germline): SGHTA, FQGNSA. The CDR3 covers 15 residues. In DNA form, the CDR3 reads TGTGCCAGCAGCTTATTGGTGGACTTTACAGATACGCAGTATTTT. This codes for CASSLLVDFTDTQYF.

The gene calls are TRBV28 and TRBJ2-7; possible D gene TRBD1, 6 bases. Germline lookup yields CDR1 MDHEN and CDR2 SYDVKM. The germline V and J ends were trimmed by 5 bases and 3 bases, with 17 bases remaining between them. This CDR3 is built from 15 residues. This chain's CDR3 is CASSPGTPESYEQYV. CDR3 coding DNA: TGTGCCAGCAGTCCGGGGACACCCGAAAGCTACGAGCAGTACGTC.

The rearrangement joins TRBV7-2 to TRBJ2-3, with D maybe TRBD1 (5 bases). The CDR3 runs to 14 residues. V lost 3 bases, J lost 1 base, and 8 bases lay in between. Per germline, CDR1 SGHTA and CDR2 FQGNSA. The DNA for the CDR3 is TGTGCCAGCAGCTTTTCCAGGGGCACAGATACGCAGTATTTT. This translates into CASSFSRGTDTQYF.

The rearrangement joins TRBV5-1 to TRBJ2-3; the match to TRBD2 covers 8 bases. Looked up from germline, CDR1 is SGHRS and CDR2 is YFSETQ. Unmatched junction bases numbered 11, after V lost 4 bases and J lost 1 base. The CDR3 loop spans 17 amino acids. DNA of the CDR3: TGCGCCAGCAGCCTCCGGGGCGGGGGGACCGGCACAGATACGCAGTATTTT. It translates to CASSLRGGGTGTDTQYF.

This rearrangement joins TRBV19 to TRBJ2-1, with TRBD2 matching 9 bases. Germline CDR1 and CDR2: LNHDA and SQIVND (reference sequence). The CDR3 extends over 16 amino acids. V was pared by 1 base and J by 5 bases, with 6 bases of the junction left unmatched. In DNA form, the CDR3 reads TGTGCCAGTAGTATAGTACCTAGCGGGAAGAACAATGAGCAGTTCTTC. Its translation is CASSIVPSGKNNEQFF.

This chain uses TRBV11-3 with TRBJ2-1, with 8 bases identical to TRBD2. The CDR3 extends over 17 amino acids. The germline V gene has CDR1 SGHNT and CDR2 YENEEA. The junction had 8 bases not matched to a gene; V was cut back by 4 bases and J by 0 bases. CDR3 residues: CASSSRTGTSSYNEQFF. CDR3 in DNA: TGTGCCAGCAGCTCCCGAACCGGGACTAGCTCCTACAATGAGCAGTTCTTC.

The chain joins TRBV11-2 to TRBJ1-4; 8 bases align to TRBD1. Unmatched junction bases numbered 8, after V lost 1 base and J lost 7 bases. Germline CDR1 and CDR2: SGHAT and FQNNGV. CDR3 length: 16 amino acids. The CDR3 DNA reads TGTGCCAGCAGCTTAGTGGGGGCCAGGGGGCGTGAAAAACTGTTTTTT. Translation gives CASSLVGARGREKLFF.

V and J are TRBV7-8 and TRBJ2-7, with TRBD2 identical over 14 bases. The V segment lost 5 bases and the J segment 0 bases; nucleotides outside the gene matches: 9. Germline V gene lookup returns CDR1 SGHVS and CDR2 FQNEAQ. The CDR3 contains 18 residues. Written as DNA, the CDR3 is TGTGCCAGCAGCCGGGGGACTAGCGGGGGCTCGAGCTCCTACGAGCAGTACTTC. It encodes CASSRGTSGGSSSYEQYF. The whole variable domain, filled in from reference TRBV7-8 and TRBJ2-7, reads GAGVSQSPRYKVAKRGQDVALRCDPISGHVSLFWYQQALGQGPEFLTYFQNEAQLDKSGLPSDRFFAERPEGSVSTLKIQRTQQEDSAVYLCASSRGTSGGSSSYEQYFGPGTRLTVT.

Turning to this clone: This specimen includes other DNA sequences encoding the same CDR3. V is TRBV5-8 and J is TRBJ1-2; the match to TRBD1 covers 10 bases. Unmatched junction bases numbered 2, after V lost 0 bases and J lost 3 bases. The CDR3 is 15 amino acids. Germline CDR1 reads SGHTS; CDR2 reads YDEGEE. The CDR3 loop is CASSLGQGAYYGYTF. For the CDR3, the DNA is TGTGCCAGCAGCTTGGGACAGGGGGCCTACTATGGCTACACCTTC.

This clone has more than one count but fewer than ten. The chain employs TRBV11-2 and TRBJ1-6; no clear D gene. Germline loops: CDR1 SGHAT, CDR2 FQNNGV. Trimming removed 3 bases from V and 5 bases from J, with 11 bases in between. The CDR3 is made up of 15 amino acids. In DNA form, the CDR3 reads TGTGCCAGCAGCTTGGAGGGTAGGAATAATTCACCCCTCCACTTT. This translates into CASSLEGRNNSPLHF.

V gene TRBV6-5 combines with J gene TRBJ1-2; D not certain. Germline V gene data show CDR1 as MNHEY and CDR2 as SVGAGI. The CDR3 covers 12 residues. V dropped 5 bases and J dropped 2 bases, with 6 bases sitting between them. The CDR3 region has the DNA TGTGCCAGCAGTCCGGTAAACTATGGCTACACCTTC. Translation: CASSPVNYGYTF.

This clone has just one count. The DNA for the CDR3 is TGTGCCAGTAGTAACCAGGGACAGGGCGACTACGAGCAGTACTTC. This sequence encodes CASSNQGQGDYEQYF. The chain carries TRBV19 and TRBJ2-7; 9 nucleotides match TRBD1. CDR3 length: 15 residues. The germline CDR1 and CDR2 sequences are LNHDA and SQIVND (reference sequence). V shed 4 bases, J shed 3 bases, and the junction held 7 bases outside the gene matches.

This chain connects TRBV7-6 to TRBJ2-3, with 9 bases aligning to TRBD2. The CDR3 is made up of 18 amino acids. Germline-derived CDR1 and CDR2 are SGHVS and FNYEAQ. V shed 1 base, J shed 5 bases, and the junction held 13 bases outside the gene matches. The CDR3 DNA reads TGTGCCAGCAGCTTAGTGTCGCTAGCGGGGTTCGGTTTAGATACGCAGTATTTT. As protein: CASSLVSLAGFGLDTQYF.

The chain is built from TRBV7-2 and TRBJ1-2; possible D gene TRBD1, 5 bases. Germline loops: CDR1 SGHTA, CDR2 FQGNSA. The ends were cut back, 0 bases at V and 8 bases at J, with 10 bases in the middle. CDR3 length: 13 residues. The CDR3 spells CASSLAGGRGYTF. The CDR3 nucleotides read TGTGCCAGCAGCTTAGCGGGGGGTCGGGGCTACACCTTC.

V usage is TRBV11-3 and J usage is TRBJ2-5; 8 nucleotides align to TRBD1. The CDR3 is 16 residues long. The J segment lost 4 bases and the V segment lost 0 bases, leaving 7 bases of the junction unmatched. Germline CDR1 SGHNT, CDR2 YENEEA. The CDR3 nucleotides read TGTGCCAGCAGCTTAGATCTAACAGGGGGTGGAGAGACCCAGTACTTC. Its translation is CASSLDLTGGGETQYF.

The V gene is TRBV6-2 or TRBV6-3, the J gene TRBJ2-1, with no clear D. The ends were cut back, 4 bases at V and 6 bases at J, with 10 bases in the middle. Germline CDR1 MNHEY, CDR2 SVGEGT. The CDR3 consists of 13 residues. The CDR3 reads CASSLLESNEQFF. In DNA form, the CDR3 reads TGTGCCAGCAGTTTGCTAGAATCCAATGAGCAGTTCTTC.

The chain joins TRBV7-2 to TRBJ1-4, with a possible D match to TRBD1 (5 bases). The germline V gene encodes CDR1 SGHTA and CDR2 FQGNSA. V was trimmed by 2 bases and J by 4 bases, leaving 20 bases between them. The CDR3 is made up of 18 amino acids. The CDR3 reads CASSLTGVTRVVNEKLFF. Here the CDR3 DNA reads TGTGCCAGCAGCTTAACGGGGGTCACGAGGGTTGTTAATGAAAAACTGTTTTTT.

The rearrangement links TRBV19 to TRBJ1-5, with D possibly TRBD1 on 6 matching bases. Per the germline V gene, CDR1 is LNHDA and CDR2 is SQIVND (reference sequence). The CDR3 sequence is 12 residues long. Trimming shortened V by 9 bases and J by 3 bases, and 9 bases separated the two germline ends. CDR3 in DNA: TGTGCCAGCAGGGACAACAATCAGCCCCAGCATTTT. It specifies CASRDNNQPQHF.

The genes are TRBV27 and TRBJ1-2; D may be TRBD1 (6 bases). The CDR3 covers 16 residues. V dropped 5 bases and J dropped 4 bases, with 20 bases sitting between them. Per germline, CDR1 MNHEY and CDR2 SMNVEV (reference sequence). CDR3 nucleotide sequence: TGTGCCAGCAGTAAAACTATAGGGGGTAAGGTCTATGGCTACACCTTC. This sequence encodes CASSKTIGGKVYGYTF.

CDR3 coding DNA: TGTGCCAGCAGTTTAAAGGGGTACGAGCAGTACTTC. Its translation is CASSLKGYEQYF. This chain uses TRBV28 with TRBJ2-7; possibly TRBD1 for D (5 bases). The germline V and J ends were trimmed by 2 bases and 4 bases, with 6 bases remaining between them. The germline gives CDR1 MDHEN, CDR2 SYDVKM. The CDR3 has 12 residues.

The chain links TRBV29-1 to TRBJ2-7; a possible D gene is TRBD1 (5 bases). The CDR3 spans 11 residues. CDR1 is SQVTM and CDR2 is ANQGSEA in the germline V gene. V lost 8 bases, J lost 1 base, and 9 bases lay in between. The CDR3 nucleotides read TGCAGCACCAGGGATTCCTACGAGCAGTACTTC. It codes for CSTRDSYEQYF.

The DNA of the CDR3 is TGTGCCAGCAGCTTAGGTTCGGCCCCGGGGACAGATACGCAGTATTTT. Its protein product is CASSLGSAPGTDTQYF. The V and J genes are TRBV11-2 and TRBJ2-3; D is perhaps TRBD2 (5 bases). The V gene's germline CDR1 is SGHAT and CDR2 FQNNGV. The CDR3 runs 16 residues. V dropped 1 base and J dropped 3 bases, with 14 bases sitting between them.

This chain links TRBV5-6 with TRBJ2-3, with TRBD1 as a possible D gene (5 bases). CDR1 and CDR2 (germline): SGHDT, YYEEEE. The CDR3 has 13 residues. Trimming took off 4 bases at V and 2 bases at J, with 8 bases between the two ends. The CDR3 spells CASSRRDTDTQYF. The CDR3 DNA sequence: TGTGCCAGCAGCCGCAGGGACACAGATACGCAGTATTTT.

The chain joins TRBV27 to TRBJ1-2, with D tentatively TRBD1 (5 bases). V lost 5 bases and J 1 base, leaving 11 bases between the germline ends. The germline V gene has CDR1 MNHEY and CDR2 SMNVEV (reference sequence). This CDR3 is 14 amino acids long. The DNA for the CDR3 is TGTGCCAGCAGTCCCCGACAGAATAACTATGGCTACACCTTC. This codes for CASSPRQNNYGYTF.

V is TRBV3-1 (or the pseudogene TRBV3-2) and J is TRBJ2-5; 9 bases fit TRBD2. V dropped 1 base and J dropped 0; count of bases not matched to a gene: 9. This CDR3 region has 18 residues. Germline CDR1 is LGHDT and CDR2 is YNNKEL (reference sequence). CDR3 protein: CASSQVVTSGYNQETQYF. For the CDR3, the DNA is TGTGCCAGCAGCCAAGTGGTGACTAGCGGATATAACCAAGAGACCCAGTACTTC.

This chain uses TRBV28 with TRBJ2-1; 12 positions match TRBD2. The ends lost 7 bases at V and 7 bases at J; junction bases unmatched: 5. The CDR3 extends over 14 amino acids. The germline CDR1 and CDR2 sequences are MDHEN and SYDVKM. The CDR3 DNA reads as TGTGCCAGCACGCGAACTAGCGGGGGGAATGAGCAGTTCTTC. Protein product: CASTRTSGGNEQFF.

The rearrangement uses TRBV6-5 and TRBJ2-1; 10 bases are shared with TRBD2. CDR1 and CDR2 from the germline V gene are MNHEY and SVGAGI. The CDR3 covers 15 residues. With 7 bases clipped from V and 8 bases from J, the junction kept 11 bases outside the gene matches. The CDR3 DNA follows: TGTGCCAGCAATAGACTAGCGGGTGAGATTCATGAGCAGTTCTTC. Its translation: CASNRLAGEIHEQFF.

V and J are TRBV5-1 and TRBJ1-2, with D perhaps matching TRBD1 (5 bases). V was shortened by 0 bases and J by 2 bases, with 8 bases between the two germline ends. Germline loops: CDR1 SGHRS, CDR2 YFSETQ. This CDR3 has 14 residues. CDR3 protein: CASSLDRSNYGYTF. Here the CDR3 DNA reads TGCGCCAGCAGCTTGGACAGGAGCAACTATGGCTACACCTTC.